This TCR beta chain was sequenced during a study of T cell repertoires in cytomegalovirus infection (dated by TCRdb to the late 2010s). With respect to the entire study: The HLA type of each donor mattered for the analysis, because public TCR beta signatures pointed to carriage of CMV infection along with the matching HLA type.

The CDR3 sequence holds 14 residues, the cysteine and phenylalanine included. Just CDR3 DNA is preserved here, 42 bases in frame from base 1. CDR1 and CDR2 are drawn from the germline V gene (reference sequence): MNHEY, SMNVEV. Instrument on record: Illumina HiSeq 1500. In-frame beta chains were kept once TCRdb had trimmed the public reads at Q25 with fastp and called clones with MiXCR. Rows with a matching CDR3 protein are joined into one entry that keeps the most common DNA and genes. Present in this sample are 450,000 to 550,000 distinct CDR3 sequences, 15% to 20% of which were seen just once. The ten largest make up 20% to 30% of the sample. Of note for this clonotype: No cognate antigen has been identified for it. One end of the junction fails to match germline, which may point to a read error.

The full study reports these points: The ex vivo response was dominated by HLA-C-restricted CMV-specific TCR beta clonotypes, which also provided the single most frequent clonotype in two of eight donors. In both this cohort and an independent roughly 360-donor cohort, the cumulative frequency of public TCR beta family members distinguished carriers of CMV infection plus the relevant HLA type.

The rearranged segments are TRBV27 and TRBJ2-7; a weak D assignment points to TRBD2 (5 bases agree). Sequencing was done on a sample of CD8+ T cells from PBMCs. The receptor was derived from a human donor in good health (CMV status not recorded). Some clones in this sample may be carry-over from other donors' samples. The DNA is as follows: TGTGCCAGCAGTTTCCGGGATCGTTTCTACGCGCAGTACTTC. This translates into CASSFRDRFYAQYF.